The rows below give T cell receptor beta chains drawn from one sample of a study of blood T cell repertoires in COVID-19. Clones were read by immunoSEQ multiplex PCR, and TCRdb kept only the in-frame ones, dropping some. The table has more than 200,000 clones, roughly 80% seen once. Sequencing used peripheral blood. The receptors shown here come from a man in his 60s with acute or convalescent COVID-19. CDR3s include the opening cysteine and the closing phenylalanine or tryptophan. D genes are given only for firm matches. Size tells how often a clone was seen (once, few, many) or the class of an expanded clone, and some rows leave it out.

clone_size	d_call	v_call	j_call	cdr3_nt	cdr3_aa
-	-	TRBV6-1	TRBJ1-2	TGTGCCAGCAGTGAAGCCCTACAGGGTCCCTATGGCTACACCTTC	CASSEALQGPYGYTF
few	-	TRBV5-1	TRBJ2-5	TGCGCCAGCGCCCTCTCCGAGGCAGAGACCCAGTACTTC	CASALSEAETQYF
-	TRBD1	TRBV11-2	TRBJ2-1	TGTGCCAGCAGCTTCGGGGGACAGGGCAATGAGCAGTTCTTC	CASSFGGQGNEQFF
-	TRBD2	TRBV7-2	TRBJ2-7	TGTGCCAGCAGCTTTGTAGCGGGAGAGCAGTACTTC	CASSFVAGEQYF
-	TRBD1	TRBV11-2	TRBJ2-1	TGTGCCAGCAGCCTCGACAGGGGTGGGAATGAGCAGTTCTTC	CASSLDRGGNEQFF
-	TRBD2	TRBV9	TRBJ2-3	TGTGCCAGCAGCAATAGCGGGGGGGCCAGAGATACGCAGTATTTT	CASSNSGGARDTQYF
-	TRBD1	TRBV27	TRBJ2-5	TGTGCCAGCAGTACCGGGACAGGGGGCCTGGTGACCCAGTACTTC	CASSTGTGGLVTQYF
few	-	TRBV18	TRBJ2-7	TGTGCCAGCTCACCTTCACCGGGGTACGAGCAGTACTTC	CASSPSPGYEQYF
-	-	TRBV28	TRBJ2-3	TGTGCCAGCAGCCCCAGGGGAGGGCCAGATACGCAGTATTTT	CASSPRGGPDTQYF
-	TRBD2	TRBV10-2	TRBJ2-7	TGCGCCAGCAGTGAGTCGAAACTAGCGGGGGTGATAATCTACGAGCAGTACTTC	CASSESKLAGVIIYEQYF